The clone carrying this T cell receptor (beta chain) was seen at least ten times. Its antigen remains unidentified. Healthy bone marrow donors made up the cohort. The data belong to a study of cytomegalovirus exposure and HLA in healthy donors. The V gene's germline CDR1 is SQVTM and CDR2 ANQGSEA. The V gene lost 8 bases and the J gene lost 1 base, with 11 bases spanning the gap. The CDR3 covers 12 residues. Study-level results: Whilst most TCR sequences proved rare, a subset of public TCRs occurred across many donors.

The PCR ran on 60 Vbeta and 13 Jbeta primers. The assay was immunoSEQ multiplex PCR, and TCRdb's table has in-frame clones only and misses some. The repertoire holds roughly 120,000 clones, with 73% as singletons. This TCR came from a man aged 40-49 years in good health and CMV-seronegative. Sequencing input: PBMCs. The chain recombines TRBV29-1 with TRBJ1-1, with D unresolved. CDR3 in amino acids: CSSRLGNTEAFF. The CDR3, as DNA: TGCAGCTCGAGACTGGGGAACACTGAAGCTTTCTTT.